This TCR beta chain was sequenced during a study of cytomegalovirus exposure and HLA in healthy donors. Germline CDR1 reads SEHNR; CDR2 reads FQNEAQ (reference sequence). The CDR3 has 11 amino acids. V lost 1 base to trimming and J lost 15 bases, with 10 bases between them. The PCR ran on 60 Vbeta and 13 Jbeta primers. Assay: immunoSEQ multiplex PCR; the TCRdb copy retains only in-frame clones and omits some. The sample contains about 260,000 clones, 70% to 90% of which appear only once. This receptor was identified in a woman aged 40-49 years in good health and CMV-seropositive. The chain uses TRBV7-9 and TRBJ2-1, with D maybe TRBD2 (5 bases). The material sequenced was PBMCs. CDR3 in amino acids: CASSLERDGFF. The CDR3 nucleotides are TGTGCCAGCAGCTTAGAGAGGGATGGGTTCTTC.